This T cell receptor (beta chain) comes out of a study of blood T cell repertoires in COVID-19. Whole-study context: From the United States, Italy and Spain came samples of acute and convalescent COVID-19. PBMCs, B-cell-depleted T cells, or T cells provided the cDNA or gDNA that made up the material.

This table comes from immunoSEQ multiplex PCR, and its TCRdb copy is limited to in-frame clones, with some not included. The sample shows tens of thousands of clones, 65% to 90% of them seen only once. The germline V gene has CDR1 SGDLS and CDR2 YYNGEE. V lost 4 bases and J 6 bases, leaving 21 bases between the germline ends. This CDR3 comprises 16 residues. This TCR was recovered from a human donor in a cohort sampled during active COVID-19. The specimen was peripheral blood. This sequence joins TRBV9 and TRBJ2-3; possibly TRBD1 for D (6 bases). The CDR3 coding sequence is TGTGCCAGCAGCATTGACGGGACATTTACTGGGGATACGCAGTATTTT. Translating gives CASSIDGTFTGDTQYF.